The sequence of this T cell receptor (beta chain) was determined in a study of cytotoxic CD8 clonotypes in ibrutinib-treated CLL (dated by TCRdb to the early 2020s). General notes on the study: In this cohort, 15 patients were treatment-naive and roughly ten were relapsed/refractory, while 17 to 18 had unmutated IGHV. Partial responses were observed in 24 patients and complete responses in 2; after a median follow-up of around 68 months, remission was maintained in approximately 14 patients and progression was observed in 12. Samples at response were collected after a median of about 12 months of treatment, with a range of roughly 6 to 36 months. An average of 255,043 productive templates and 94,082 productive rearrangements was obtained per sample. Longitudinal samples were obtainable from about 30% of the 86 participants in the trial. Cryopreserved peripheral blood mononuclear cells were obtained before treatment, at response, and at either sustained remission or disease progression. All remission and progressive disease samples were collected while patients were still receiving ibrutinib. General findings and caveats noted by the study authors: Baseline clonality exceeded that of age-matched healthy donors and correlated strongly with circulating CD8+ T-cell counts. Public clonotypes were rare and either shrank or stayed stable during treatment, and the rise in clonality at ibrutinib response reflected expansion of private clonotypes. Sampling times were not matched between sustained-remission and progressing patients, and lymph node repertoires were not studied. Clonality rose at ibrutinib response, remained stable during sustained remission, and dropped back toward baseline at progression.

On a MiSeq, deep resolution sequencing aimed for a depth between 1 in 1 million and 1 in 200,000 T cells, with each clonotype covered around 10x on average. TCR beta libraries were generated with the immunoSEQ hsTCRB Kit. In the paper's pipeline: The data were analyzed with ImmunoSEQ Analyzer and ImmunoSEQ Data Assistant, and V, D and J gene assignments followed IMGT definitions. Clonality was computed as one minus normalized Shannon entropy of productive rearrangement frequencies, ranging from 0 to 1. Public clonotype analysis was restricted to overrepresented clonotypes comprising at least 0.05% of each patient's repertoire. Approximately 14 age-matched healthy donor repertoires from immuneACCESS served as clonality controls. TCRdb stores this immuneACCESS table with in-frame sequences only. Part of the clones is absent; in the studies checked, under half of the shortfall reflects unresolved V genes, and no reason is known for the rest. V and J calls and clone size come straight from that table; D and trimming were deduced from the DNA. The sample table lists under 300,000 clones, around 70% of them with a count of one. The ten largest clones add up to over 15% of the sample.

With regard to this clone: Its recognized antigen is unknown. No much larger clone exists at a distance of one base, and base qualities are not known.

CDR1 and CDR2, per the germline V gene (reference sequence), are SEHNR and FQNEAQ. From its cysteine to its phenylalanine, the CDR3 spans 18 amino acids. Only the CDR3 portion is preserved as DNA: 54 bases, with reading frame beginning at the first base. V and J are truncated by 1 base and 0 bases respectively, leaving an intervening sequence of 18 bases. The sample's time point label, in plain terms: around 25 months on ibrutinib. Approximately 2 micrograms of genomic DNA were extracted from cryopreserved PBMCs for TCR beta library preparation. Longitudinal blood samples from CLL patients on ibrutinib monotherapy underwent high-throughput TCR beta sequencing. The patients were enrolled in a single-center, open-label phase 2 trial of ibrutinib monotherapy.

The sequence was obtained from a human donor with chronic lymphocytic leukemia. Sequencing used PBMCs, obtained after 24 months of ibrutinib treatment. Here the chain combines TRBV7-9 and TRBJ1-2, with the D gene not clear enough to name. At the DNA level, the sequence is TGTGCCAGCAGCTTAGGTCTCTCTGCCTCCGATTCTAACTATGGCTACACCTTC. It specifies CASSLGLSASDSNYGYTF.